This entry lists 29 T cell receptor beta chains sequenced from one sample in a study of cytomegalovirus exposure and HLA in healthy donors. In the PCR, 60 Vbeta and 13 Jbeta primers were used. The assay was immunoSEQ multiplex PCR, and TCRdb's table has in-frame clones only and misses some. The sample consists of some 200,000 clones, roughly four fifths of them appearing once. Source material: PBMCs. The origin of the receptors is a boy aged 2 to 10 in good health and CMV-seronegative.

The CDR3 DNA follows: TGTGCCAGCATTTACCAGTACGAGCAGTACTTC. Protein product: CASIYQYEQYF. V usage is TRBV2 and J usage is TRBJ2-7; D gene uncertain. Looked up from germline, CDR1 is SNHLY and CDR2 is FYNNEI. The CDR3 is 11 amino acids. The V end lost 7 bases, the J end lost 4 bases, and 8 bases lay between the germline ends.

The J gene is TRBJ2-7, the V gene TRBV6-1, with 11 bases lining up with TRBD1. The CDR3 is made up of 14 amino acids. The V gene end was trimmed by 7 bases and the J gene end by 3 bases; junction bases not matched to a gene: 5. The germline V gene has CDR1 MNHNS and CDR2 SASEGT. The CDR3 nucleotides read TGTGCCAGCATCCAGGACAGGGGGCGCTACGAGCAGTACTTC. Amino acids: CASIQDRGRYEQYF.

The V and J genes are TRBV13 and TRBJ2-1; tentative D call: TRBD1 (6 bases). This CDR3 has 13 amino acids. The V gene lost 5 bases and the J gene lost 7 bases, with 12 bases spanning the gap. Germline CDR1 reads PRHDT; CDR2 reads FYEKMQ (reference sequence). The CDR3 is CASSPTQGNEQFF. DNA of the CDR3: TGTGCCAGCAGCCCAACTCAGGGGAATGAGCAGTTCTTC.

CDR3 residues: CASSRLDRATEAFF. DNA for the CDR3: TGTGCCAGCAGTCGTTTGGACAGGGCCACTGAAGCTTTCTTT. The chain combines TRBV25-1 with TRBJ1-1; 8 bases agree with TRBD1. J lost 4 bases, V lost 5 bases, and 6 bases had no gene match. From germline, CDR1 is MGHDK and CDR2 SYGVNS. The CDR3 spans 14 residues. Full variable domain (missing parts from reference TRBV25-1 and TRBJ1-1): EADIYQTPRYLVIGTGKKITLECSQTMGHDKMYWYQQDPGMELHLIHYSYGVNSTEKGDLSSESTVSRIRTEHFPLTLESARPSHTSQYLCASSRLDRATEAFFGQGTRLTVV.

The rearrangement joins TRBV2 to TRBJ2-5, with 9 positions matching TRBD2. The CDR3 is 13 amino acids. Germline trimming cut 3 bases from V and 7 bases from J; bases unmatched to any gene: 3. Germline V gives CDR1 SNHLY, CDR2 FYNNEI. CDR3 amino acids: CASSEGLAGTQYF. The CDR3 DNA reads TGTGCCAGCAGTGAGGGACTAGCCGGGACCCAGTACTTC. Based on the CDR3 plus reference TRBV2 and TRBJ2-5, the full variable domain is EPEVTQTPSHQVTQMGQEVILRCVPISNHLYFYWYRQILGQKVEFLVSFYNNEISEKSEIFDDQFSVERPDGSNFTLKIRSTKLEDSAMYFCASSEGLAGTQYFGPGTRLLVL.

This chain connects TRBV5-1 to TRBJ2-3; tentative D call: TRBD2 (5 bases). The CDR3 loop spans 15 amino acids. Germline values: CDR1 SGHRS, CDR2 YFSETQ. V was cut by 1 base and J by 4 bases, with 13 bases left in between. Here the CDR3 reads CASSLKTLASDTQYF. The CDR3 DNA is TGCGCCAGCAGCTTGAAAACCCTAGCCTCAGATACGCAGTATTTT.

A few counts support this clone. The rearrangement links TRBV5-1 to TRBJ2-5, with 7 bases that match TRBD1. Germline V gives CDR1 SGHRS, CDR2 YFSETQ. CDR3 length equals 14 residues. Trimming removed 0 bases from V and 4 bases from J; junction bases left unmatched: 3. In DNA form, the CDR3 reads TGCGCCAGCAGCTTGGTACAGGGGATAGAGACCCAGTACTTC. It is translated as CASSLVQGIETQYF.

The chain links TRBV27 to TRBJ2-1, with D possibly TRBD2 on 7 matching bases. V was pared by 5 bases and J by 6 bases, with 14 bases between. The CDR3 contains 14 residues. The germline CDR1 and CDR2 sequences are MNHEY and SMNVEV (reference sequence). DNA for the CDR3: TGTGCCAGCAGTACGGGGGGCGAGTCCAATGAGCAGTTCTTC. Protein: CASSTGGESNEQFF.

This chain connects TRBV18 to TRBJ1-4; tentatively, D is TRBD1 (6 bases). CDR3 length: 14 residues. CDR1 is KGHSH, CDR2 LQKENI, per germline. Trimming shortened V by 3 bases and J by 4 bases, and 9 bases separated the two germline ends. CDR3: CASSPGAINEKLFF. CDR3 DNA: TGTGCCAGCTCACCGGGGGCTATTAATGAAAAACTGTTTTTT.

The rearrangement links TRBV27 to TRBJ2-7; D might be TRBD2 (6 bases). There are 17 residues in the CDR3. In germline, CDR1 is MNHEY, CDR2 SMNVEV (reference sequence). Trimming cost V 4 bases and J 2 bases, with 21 bases left between them. The CDR3 DNA follows: TGTGCCAGCAGTTGGAGGGGTACAGAAAGGGGACCCTACGAGCAGTACTTC. This codes for CASSWRGTERGPYEQYF.

The table lists this clone with a few counts. The chain employs TRBV7-9 and TRBJ2-1; D not resolved. Trimming removed 2 bases from V and 8 bases from J, with 4 bases in between. Germline CDR1 is SEHNR and CDR2 is FQNEAQ (reference sequence). This CDR3 is built from 11 residues. The CDR3 region has the DNA TGTGCCAGCAGCTTAAGCGATGAGCAGTTCTTC. It specifies CASSLSDEQFF.

This chain uses TRBV7-2 with TRBJ2-2; 7 bases line up with TRBD1. This CDR3 comprises 16 residues. V was clipped by 5 bases and J by 2 bases; unmatched bases: 8. The germline gives CDR1 SGHTA, CDR2 FQGNSA. The CDR3 DNA follows: TGTGCCAGCAGCCAAGGGGGACAGATCAACACCGGGGAGCTGTTTTTT. It translates to CASSQGGQINTGELFF.

The V gene is TRBV11-2, the J gene TRBJ1-6; D uncertain. Germline loops: CDR1 SGHAT, CDR2 FQNNGV. The germline V and J ends were trimmed by 3 bases and 7 bases, with 7 bases remaining between them. The CDR3 covers 13 residues. For the CDR3, the DNA is TGTGCCAGCAGCTTTCGCAGAAATTCACCCCTCCACTTT. It is translated as CASSFRRNSPLHF. The variable domain in full, completed from reference TRBV11-2 and TRBJ1-6, reads EAGVAQSPRYKIIEKRQSVAFWCNPISGHATLYWYQQILGQGPKLLIQFQNNGVVDDSQLPKDRFSAERLKGVDSTLKIQPAKLEDSAVYLCASSFRRNSPLHFGNGTRLTVT.

The chain joins TRBV5-6 to TRBJ2-7; 11 nucleotides line up with TRBD2. Germline CDR1 reads SGHDT; CDR2 reads YYEEEE. The V and J ends lost 4 bases and 3 bases, in that order; junction bases with no gene match: 6. The CDR3 length is 15 residues. CDR3 DNA sequence: TGTGCCAGCAGCAACTCTAGCGGGGGGTACTACGAGCAGTACTTC. Amino acids: CASSNSSGGYYEQYF.

The chain has TRBV7-2 and TRBJ1-2; tentatively, D is TRBD1 (6 bases). V was shortened by 6 bases and J by 1 base, with 15 bases between the two germline ends. Per germline, CDR1 SGHTA and CDR2 FQGNSA. The CDR3 is 15 amino acids. The CDR3 sequence: CASSPQGAFNYGYTF. CDR3 coding DNA: TGTGCCAGCAGTCCACAGGGCGCCTTTAACTATGGCTACACCTTC.

This clone was seen once. This sequence joins TRBV9 and TRBJ1-6; 9 bases fit TRBD1. This CDR3 region has 13 residues. V lost 7 bases to trimming and J lost 6 bases; unmatched junction nucleotides: 2. Germline CDR1 and CDR2: SGDLS and YYNGEE. CDR3 sequence (DNA): TGTGCCAGCGCGGGACAGGGTAATTCACCCCTCCACTTT. Translating gives CASAGQGNSPLHF.

The chain carries TRBV9 and TRBJ1-2; 11 bases match TRBD1. The CDR3 runs 17 residues. V lost 4 bases to trimming and J lost 2 bases; unmatched junction nucleotides: 10. The V gene's germline CDR1 is SGDLS and CDR2 YYNGEE. The CDR3 loop reads CASSSRQGTGGNYGYTF. CDR3 bases: TGTGCCAGCAGCTCCCGGCAGGGGACAGGGGGAAACTATGGCTACACCTTC.

The rearrangement uses TRBV7-3 and TRBJ2-1; 13 bases line up with TRBD2. Unmatched junction bases numbered 9, after V lost 5 bases and J lost 8 bases. Germline V gene lookup returns CDR1 SGHTA and CDR2 FQGTGA. The CDR3 has 16 amino acids. The CDR3 DNA sequence: TGTGCCAGCAGCCTATCACTAGCGGGGGGGGAGGATGAGCAGTTCTTC. It is translated as CASSLSLAGGEDEQFF.

This clone was counted only a few times. The V and J genes are TRBV10-3 and TRBJ1-2, with D tentatively TRBD1 (5 bases). V was pared by 6 bases and J by 4 bases, with 12 bases between. The CDR3 consists of 13 residues. CDR1 and CDR2 from the germline V gene are ENHRY and SYGVKD. CDR3 loop: CAIRGTGPYGYTF. CDR3 sequence (DNA): TGTGCCATCAGAGGAACAGGCCCCTATGGCTACACCTTC.

The chain joins TRBV29-1 to TRBJ1-2; D uncertain. The V end was cut by 3 bases, the J end by 4 bases, with 6 bases between. The CDR3 has 11 amino acids. Germline lookup yields CDR1 SQVTM and CDR2 ANQGSEA. DNA for the CDR3: TGCAGCGTTGATAGCTTCTATGGCTACACCTTC. It encodes CSVDSFYGYTF.

This chain uses TRBV5-4 with TRBJ1-5; D not resolved. This CDR3 is 12 amino acids long. Germline V gives CDR1 SGHNT, CDR2 YYREEE (reference sequence). Trimming shortened V by 4 bases and J by 11 bases, and 13 bases separated the two germline ends. The CDR3 region has the DNA TGTGCCAGCAGCCAGGACGGGCGGGCCCAGCATTTT. It codes for CASSQDGRAQHF. The full variable domain, with the rest looked up from reference TRBV5-4 and TRBJ1-5, is ETGVTQSPTHLIKTRGQQVTLRCSSQSGHNTVSWYQQALGQGPQFIFQYYREEENGRGNFPPRFSGLQFPNYSSELNVNALELDDSALYLCASSQDGRAQHFGDGTRLSIL.

The chain uses TRBV7-3 and TRBJ2-7, with D possibly TRBD2 on 6 matching bases. Trimming removed 0 bases from V and 0 bases from J, with 9 bases in between. The CDR3 consists of 15 residues. Germline CDR1 and CDR2: SGHTA and FQGTGA. For the CDR3, the DNA is TGTGCCAGCAGCTTAACCGGGGGACCCTCCTACGAGCAGTACTTC. Its translation is CASSLTGGPSYEQYF.

The chain employs TRBV4-2 and TRBJ1-6; 7 positions agree with TRBD1. CDR1 and CDR2 (germline): LGHNA, YNFKEQ. This CDR3 has 16 amino acids. Unmatched junction bases numbered 5, after V lost 0 bases and J lost 6 bases. DNA of the CDR3: TGTGCCAGCAGCCAAGATCTCGGGACAGCTAATTCACCCCTCCACTTT. Translated: CASSQDLGTANSPLHF.

The rearrangement joins TRBV4-3 to TRBJ2-5; D is perhaps TRBD2 (6 bases). V gave up 1 base and J gave up 4 bases, with 19 bases separating them. Germline V gene sequence: CDR1 LGHNA, CDR2 YSLEER. This CDR3 has 17 amino acids. The CDR3 protein is CASSQVWRGVSLETQYF. The CDR3, as DNA: TGCGCCAGCAGCCAAGTGTGGCGCGGGGTGTCCCTAGAGACCCAGTACTTC.

On this clone itself: This CDR3 is also generated by other DNA sequences in the sample. This chain joins TRBV7-9 and TRBJ1-4; 9 nucleotides agree with TRBD1. This CDR3 comprises 15 residues. V lost 5 bases and J lost 4; bases outside the gene matches: 5. The germline V gene has CDR1 SEHNR and CDR2 FQNEAQ (reference sequence). CDR3 nucleotide sequence: TGTGCCAGCAGCAAACCGGGACAGGGTAATGAAAAACTGTTTTTT. This sequence encodes CASSKPGQGNEKLFF.

The rearrangement joins TRBV7-2 to TRBJ2-1; the match to TRBD2 covers 9 bases. CDR3 length: 14 amino acids. Germline CDR1 and CDR2: SGHTA and FQGNSA. With V trimmed by 7 bases and J by 4 bases, 5 bases remained unmatched. CDR3 amino acids: CASNPTSGYNEQFF. CDR3 nucleotide sequence: TGTGCCAGCAACCCGACTAGCGGATACAATGAGCAGTTCTTC.

Regarding this clone: The sample contains more than one DNA sequence encoding this CDR3. This chain uses TRBV7-9 with TRBJ2-3; 12 bases map to TRBD2. The CDR3 extends over 16 amino acids. Germline-derived CDR1 and CDR2 are SEHNR and FQNEAQ (reference sequence). J lost 1 base, V lost 1 base, and 0 bases had no gene match. This CDR3 reads CASSLGLAGGTDTQYF. The CDR3 DNA is TGTGCCAGCAGCTTAGGACTAGCGGGGGGCACAGATACGCAGTATTTT.

This clone was counted between two and nine times. The chain joins TRBV5-6 to TRBJ2-1; D is possibly TRBD1 (6 bases). Germline lookup yields CDR1 SGHDT and CDR2 YYEEEE. V dropped 6 bases and J dropped 1 base, with 17 bases sitting between them. The CDR3 has 16 amino acids. The DNA of the CDR3 is TGTGCCAGCACTACGACTTGGGGGCAATCCTACAATGAGCAGTTCTTC. It codes for CASTTTWGQSYNEQFF.

The chain is built from TRBV15 and TRBJ1-2, with 8 positions matching TRBD1. V lost 4 bases to trimming and J lost 8 bases; unmatched junction nucleotides: 12. The CDR3 is 15 amino acids. The germline V gene has CDR1 LNHNV and CDR2 YYDKDF (reference sequence). CDR3 nucleotide sequence: TGTGCCACCAGCACCCCAGGGGGCCCCATGCGAGGCTACACCTTC. This sequence encodes CATSTPGGPMRGYTF.